This T cell receptor (beta chain) was captured by sequencing in a study of cytomegalovirus exposure and HLA in healthy donors. Trimming removed 4 bases from V and 5 bases from J, with 21 bases in between. CDR1 and CDR2 (germline): SGHTA, FQGTGA. CDR3 size: 16 residues. Overall study results and limits: According to a subsequent analysis, TCR clusters identified in the first cohort showed a tendency to co-occur across the 100 to 150 validation repertoires. Cytomegalovirus status, reportedly, was diagnosed with high specificity and sensitivity by the classifier. Listed as cytomegalovirus-associated were 164 TCR beta chains.

Concerning this clone: Antigen: not known.

A roughly 120-subject validation cohort, separate from the 666-subject first cohort, supplied the donors. Produced via immunoSEQ multiplex PCR; TCRdb's table is partial and in-frame only. The sample lists about 160,000 clones; around 82% were seen once. Sequencing was performed on PBMCs. This TCR was sampled from a man under 40 in good health and CMV-seropositive. The chain carries TRBV7-3 and TRBJ2-7, with a possible D match to TRBD2 (6 bases). CDR3 residues: CASSSGRGTSGDEQYF. As DNA, the CDR3 is TGTGCCAGCAGCTCCGGACGAGGGACTTCAGGCGACGAGCAGTACTTC.